What follows describes a single T cell receptor beta chain. The data stem from a study of T cell changes during pregnancy in multiple sclerosis. Repertoires were generated with immunoSEQ multiplex PCR, while TCRdb's copy carries only in-frame clones and drops some. The sample lists about 44,000 clones, over 85% occurring once. Germline loops: CDR1 SGDLS, CDR2 YYNGEE. Trimming took off 4 bases at V and 3 bases at J, with 14 bases between the two ends. The CDR3 is made up of 14 amino acids. The genes are TRBV9 and TRBJ2-7, with D perhaps matching TRBD1 (7 bases). The input for sequencing was CD4+ T cells from peripheral blood mononuclear cells, taken in the first trimester of pregnancy. This clonotype originated in a female donor with multiple sclerosis, enrolled in a pregnancy study. The CDR3 protein is CASSPEQGGYEQYF. The CDR3 DNA is TGTGCCAGCAGCCCGGAGCAGGGGGGCTACGAGCAGTACTTC.